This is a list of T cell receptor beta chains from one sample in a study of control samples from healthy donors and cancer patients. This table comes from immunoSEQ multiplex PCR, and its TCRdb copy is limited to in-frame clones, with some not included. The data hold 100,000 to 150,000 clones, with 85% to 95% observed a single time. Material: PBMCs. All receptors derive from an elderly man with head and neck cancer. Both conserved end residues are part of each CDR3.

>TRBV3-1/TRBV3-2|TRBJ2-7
CASSQDLDRGLEQYF
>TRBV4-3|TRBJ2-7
CASSPELAGYYEQYF
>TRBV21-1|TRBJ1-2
CASSKSDTPRGTNYGYTF
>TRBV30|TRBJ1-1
CAWSRSFRTEAFF
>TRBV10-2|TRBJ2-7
CASSDLLAGEQYF
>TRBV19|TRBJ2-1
CASSIITGGMNEQFF
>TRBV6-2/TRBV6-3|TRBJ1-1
CASSPGHRTEAFF
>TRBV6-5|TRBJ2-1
CASSYVRGNEQFF
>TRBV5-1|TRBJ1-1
CASSLAPGNTEAFF
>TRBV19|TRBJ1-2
CASSISGGGYTF
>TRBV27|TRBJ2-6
CASQNTGANVLTF
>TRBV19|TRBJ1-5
CASSMRGQGSQPQHF
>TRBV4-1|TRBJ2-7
CASSQSAYYEQYF
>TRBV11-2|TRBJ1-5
CASSLENDMPQHF
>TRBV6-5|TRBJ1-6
CASASRTGGDSPLHF
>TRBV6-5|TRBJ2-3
CASSYVGGRGTDTQYF
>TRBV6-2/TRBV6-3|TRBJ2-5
CASSYGGQARETQYF
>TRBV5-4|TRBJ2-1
CASSSRDRGYNEQFF
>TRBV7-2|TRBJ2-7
CASSSPPAGGTHEQYF
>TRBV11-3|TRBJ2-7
CASSPGTGSPLEQYF
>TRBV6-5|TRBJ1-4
CASSLSEGSNEKLFF
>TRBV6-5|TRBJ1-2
CASSRSGQSYGYTF
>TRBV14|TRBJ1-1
CASTWGMNTEAFF
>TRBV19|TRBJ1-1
CASSRQVSTEAFF
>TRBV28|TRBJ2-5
CASTNVLRETQYF
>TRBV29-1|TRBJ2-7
CSVYPGQGHEQYF